The 6 T cell receptor beta chains listed next were all sequenced from one sample in a study of early T cells in non-severe SARS-CoV-2 infection. TCRdb processed the 5' RACE reads anew with MiXCR; each CDR3 protein has one entry. The data contain 85,000 to 100,000 distinct CDR3 sequences, approximately 16% of them singletons. The sequenced material came from whole blood. The receptors were sampled from an adult who was a healthcare worker with PCR-confirmed SARS-CoV-2 infection or an uninfected control (not recorded which).

This clonotype has only a few counts. V and J are TRBV2 and TRBJ2-2, with D possibly being TRBD1 or TRBD2 (5 bases each). Trimming shortened V by 8 bases and J by 5 bases, and 12 bases separated the two germline ends. This CDR3 region has 13 residues. Per the germline V gene, CDR1 is SNHLY and CDR2 is FYNNEI. Written as DNA, the CDR3 is TGTGCCAGCCGGGGCTGGGGGACCGGGGAGCTGTTTTTT. Protein sequence: CASRGWGTGELFF.

This clonotype was seen many times. V is TRBV15 and J is TRBJ2-6; TRBD2 matches 8 bases. Unmatched junction bases numbered 4, after V lost 0 bases and J lost 3 bases. Germline V gene sequence: CDR1 LNHNV, CDR2 YYDKDF (reference sequence). There are 17 residues in the CDR3. The CDR3 region is CATSRDRGGHGANVLTF. CDR3 in DNA: TGTGCCACCAGCAGAGATCGCGGGGGGCATGGGGCCAACGTCCTGACTTTC.

The rearrangement uses TRBV30 and TRBJ2-2; maybe TRBD2 (5 bases). Germline V gene lookup returns CDR1 GTSNPN and CDR2 SVGIG (reference sequence). The CDR3 loop spans 14 amino acids. Trimming took 3 bases from V and 4 from J, leaving 12 bases between them. CDR3 loop: CAWRQPGSTGELFF. The DNA of the CDR3 is TGTGCCTGGAGGCAACCGGGAAGCACCGGGGAGCTGTTTTTT.

In this sample, this clonotype turned up a few times. The gene calls are TRBV11-2 and TRBJ2-2; D gene uncertain. V lost 0 bases, J lost 6 bases, and 14 bases lay in between. Germline CDR1 reads SGHAT; CDR2 reads FQNNGV. The CDR3 consists of 16 residues. CDR3 sequence (DNA): TGTGCCAGCAGCTTAGATTCGGGTTTATACGCCGGGGAGCTGTTTTTT. Translating it yields CASSLDSGLYAGELFF.

This clonotype appeared a few times. The chain combines TRBV28 with TRBJ2-7; D unresolved. V lost 6 bases and J 2 bases, leaving 11 bases between the germline ends. The germline V gene encodes CDR1 MDHEN and CDR2 SYDVKM. This CDR3 has 13 residues. CDR3 residues: CASRSDGTYEQYF. The CDR3 coding sequence is TGTGCCAGCAGATCGGACGGTACCTACGAGCAGTACTTC.

There are a few counts of this clonotype. This chain uses TRBV29-1 with TRBJ2-5; perhaps TRBD1 as D (6 bases). Germline V gene lookup returns CDR1 SQVTM and CDR2 ANQGSEA. V dropped 3 bases and J dropped 1 base, with 9 bases sitting between them. The CDR3 consists of 13 residues. In nucleotides, the CDR3 is TGCAGCGTTGAGGGACACAGCCAAGAGACCCAGTACTTC. Amino acid sequence: CSVEGHSQETQYF.